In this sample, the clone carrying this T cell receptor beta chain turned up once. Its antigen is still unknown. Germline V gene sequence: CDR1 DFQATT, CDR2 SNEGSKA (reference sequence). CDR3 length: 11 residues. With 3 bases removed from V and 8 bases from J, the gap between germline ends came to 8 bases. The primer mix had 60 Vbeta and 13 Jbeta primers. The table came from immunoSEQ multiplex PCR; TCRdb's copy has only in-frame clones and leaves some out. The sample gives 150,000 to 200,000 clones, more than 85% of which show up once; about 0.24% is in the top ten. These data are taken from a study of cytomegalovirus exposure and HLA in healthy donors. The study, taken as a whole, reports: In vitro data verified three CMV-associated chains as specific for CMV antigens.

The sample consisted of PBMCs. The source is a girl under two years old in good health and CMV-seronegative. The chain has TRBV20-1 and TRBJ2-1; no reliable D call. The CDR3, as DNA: TGCAGTGCTAGTTACTCTGATGAGCAGTTCTTC. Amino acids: CSASYSDEQFF.